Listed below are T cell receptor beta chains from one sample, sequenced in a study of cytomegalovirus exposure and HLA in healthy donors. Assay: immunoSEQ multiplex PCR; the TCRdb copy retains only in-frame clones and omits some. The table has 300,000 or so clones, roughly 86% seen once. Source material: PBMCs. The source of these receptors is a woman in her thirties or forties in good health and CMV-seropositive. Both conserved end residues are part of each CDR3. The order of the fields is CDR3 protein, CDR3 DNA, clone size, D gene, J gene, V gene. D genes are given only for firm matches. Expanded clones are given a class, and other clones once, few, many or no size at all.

CAWRELIAGGYTF,TGTGCCTGGAGGGAACTCATAGCCGGTGGCTACACCTTC,few,-,TRBJ1-2,TRBV30
CASSLSASGTGKNSQYF,TGCGCCAGCAGCTTGTCGGCTAGCGGGACTGGCAAAAACAGTCAGTACTTC,-,TRBD2,TRBJ2-4,TRBV5-1
CSSSSPGGDRGYEKLFF,TGTTCCAGCAGTTCACCCGGCGGGGACAGGGGTTATGAAAAACTGTTTTTT,-,TRBD1,TRBJ1-4,TRBV7-9
CASSPSGRAGETQYF,TGTGCCAGCAGCCCGAGCGGGAGGGCCGGGGAGACCCAGTACTTC,few,TRBD2,TRBJ2-5,TRBV7-3
CASSLLAGDKYEQYF,TGTGCCAGCAGCTTGCTAGCGGGAGATAAGTACGAGCAGTACTTC,-,TRBD2,TRBJ2-7,TRBV7-9
CASRHYRAGAYEQYF,TGTGCCAGCAGGCATTACCGCGCGGGGGCCTACGAGCAGTACTTC,once,TRBD2,TRBJ2-7,TRBV6-5
CASTGGGSSYNEQFF,TGTGCCAGTACGGGAGGCGGGAGCTCCTACAATGAGCAGTTCTTC,once,TRBD2,TRBJ2-1,TRBV19
CASSDLQGRGQETQYF,TGTGCCAGCAGTGATCTCCAGGGGAGGGGACAAGAGACCCAGTACTTC,once,-,TRBJ2-5,TRBV2
CASRTSSYNEQFF,TGTGCCAGCCGGACTAGCTCCTACAATGAGCAGTTCTTC,-,TRBD2,TRBJ2-1,TRBV2
CASSLSRTFNTGELFF,TGTGCCAGCAGTTTATCCCGGACTTTCAACACCGGGGAGCTGTTTTTT,-,-,TRBJ2-2,TRBV27
CASRETSGSSFEQYF,TGTGCCAGCAGGGAGACTAGCGGGAGCTCTTTCGAGCAGTACTTC,-,TRBD2,TRBJ2-7,TRBV6-5
CAWSVPGQGRNEQYF,TGTGCCTGGAGTGTACCGGGACAGGGGAGAAACGAGCAGTACTTC,-,TRBD1,TRBJ2-7,TRBV30
CASSPSSGTGELFF,TGTGCCAGCAGCCCGAGTAGCGGCACCGGGGAGCTGTTTTTT,-,-,TRBJ2-2,TRBV7-7
CACPGSTDSPLHF,TGTGCCTGCCCGGGGTCCACGGATTCACCCCTCCACTTT,-,-,TRBJ1-6,TRBV2
CASSLSPGQGSGELFF,TGTGCCAGCTCACTATCCCCGGGACAGGGGTCCGGGGAGCTGTTTTTT,-,TRBD1,TRBJ2-2,TRBV18
CASSHWTVQETQYF,TGTGCCAGCAGCCATTGGACAGTTCAAGAGACCCAGTACTTC,-,-,TRBJ2-5,TRBV7-9
CASNGLAGFYNEQFF,TGTGCCAGCAACGGACTAGCGGGGTTCTACAATGAGCAGTTCTTC,-,TRBD2,TRBJ2-1,TRBV7-9
CASSQERGAAAFF,TGCGCCAGCAGCCAAGAACGGGGGGCTGCAGCTTTCTTT,-,-,TRBJ1-1,TRBV4-1
CASSFSGRENYGYTF,TGTGCCAGCAGTTTCTCCGGGAGGGAAAACTATGGCTACACCTTC,-,-,TRBJ1-2,TRBV28
CAWSVSSGGSEQYF,TGTGCCTGGAGTGTCAGTAGCGGGGGGTCCGAGCAGTACTTC,-,TRBD2,TRBJ2-7,TRBV30
CASSRGNTGELFF,TGCGCCAGCTCCAGGGGAAACACCGGGGAGCTGTTTTTT,-,-,TRBJ2-2,TRBV5-1
CASNEGRGREGYGYTF,TGTGCCAGCAACGAGGGACGCGGCAGGGAGGGCTATGGCTACACCTTC,-,-,TRBJ1-2,TRBV28
CASSLDASGSPQYF,TGTGCCAGCAGCTTGGATGCTAGCGGGAGTCCCCAGTACTTC,-,TRBD2,TRBJ2-4,TRBV5-6
CATSRDTDGNYEQYF,TGTGCCACCAGCAGAGATACGGACGGGAACTACGAGCAGTACTTC,-,-,TRBJ2-7,TRBV15
CATSRGQTYEQYF,TGTGCCACCAGCAGGGGACAAACCTACGAGCAGTACTTC,-,-,TRBJ2-7,TRBV15
CATSPGGGGTGELFF,TGTGCCACCTCCCCTGGGGGAGGGGGAACCGGGGAGCTGTTTTTT,once,-,TRBJ2-2,TRBV19
CASSVGQEDTQYF,TGCGCCAGCAGCGTCGGACAGGAGGACACGCAGTATTTT,-,TRBD1,TRBJ2-3,TRBV5-1
CAWSRQGNQPQHF,TGTGCCTGGAGTCGGCAGGGCAATCAGCCCCAGCATTTT,-,-,TRBJ1-5,TRBV30
CASSQVSLEYNEQFF,TGCGCCAGCAGCCAAGTATCACTAGAGTACAATGAGCAGTTCTTC,-,-,TRBJ2-1,TRBV4-3
CASSATGTSGVYEQYF,TGTGCCAGCAGCGCCACCGGGACTAGCGGGGTCTACGAGCAGTACTTC,-,TRBD2,TRBJ2-7,TRBV9
CASSEGGGRGNPSTDTQYF,TGTGCCAGCAGTGAAGGAGGTGGCAGGGGTAACCCTAGCACAGATACGCAGTATTTT,-,-,TRBJ2-3,TRBV6-1
CAITPDGSSYEQYF,TGTGCCATCACCCCGGATGGGAGTTCCTACGAGCAGTACTTC,-,-,TRBJ2-7,TRBV10-3
CASTWTSGSNEQFF,TGTGCCAGCACCTGGACTAGCGGGAGTAATGAGCAGTTCTTC,-,TRBD2,TRBJ2-1,TRBV6-1
CSSSLGPGDLSPLHF,TGTTCCAGCAGCTTAGGTCCAGGCGATCTTTCACCCCTCCACTTT,-,-,TRBJ1-6,TRBV7-9
CASSPQGNTEAFF,TGTGCCAGCAGCCCTCAGGGAAACACTGAAGCTTTCTTT,-,-,TRBJ1-1,TRBV7-9
CARSLGPTEPSYEQYF,TGTGCCAGAAGCTTGGGTCCGACAGAACCCTCCTACGAGCAGTACTTC,-,-,TRBJ2-7,TRBV5-3
CASSLKERLRAF,TGTGCCAGCAGTTTAAAGGAACGGTTACGGGCCTTC,-,-,TRBJ1-2,TRBV28
CASSEGTGGMGNIQYF,TGTGCCAGCAGCGAGGGGACAGGGGGCATGGGAAACATTCAGTACTTC,-,TRBD1,TRBJ2-4,TRBV9